The 14 T cell receptor beta chains listed next were all sequenced from one sample in a study of blood T cell repertoires in COVID-19. TCRdb's copy holds only in-frame clones and misses some; the assay was immunoSEQ multiplex PCR. The sample has 120,000 or so clones; 85% are singletons. The sample comprised peripheral blood. The receptors were sampled from a woman aged 80 or over with acute or convalescent COVID-19.

The chain combines TRBV3-1 (or the pseudogene TRBV3-2) with TRBJ1-2; tentatively, D is TRBD1 (6 bases). With 1 base removed from V and 8 bases from J, the gap between germline ends came to 8 bases. The germline CDR1 and CDR2 sequences are LGHDT and YNNKEL (reference sequence). The CDR3 consists of 12 residues. The CDR3 sequence is CASSQGGQGYTF. CDR3 bases: TGTGCCAGCAGCCAAGGGGGGCAAGGCTACACCTTC.

This clone was counted only a few times. The rearrangement joins TRBV5-1 to TRBJ2-7; TRBD2 aligns across 10 bases. V lost 4 bases and J lost 7; bases outside the gene matches: 11. The CDR3 sequence is 15 residues long. In germline, CDR1 is SGHRS, CDR2 YFSETQ. The CDR3, as DNA: TGCGCCAGCAGCATACGGACTAGCGGCCCGTATGAGCAGTACTTC. This gives the protein CASSIRTSGPYEQYF.

This clone has a handful of counts. V and J are TRBV6-1 and TRBJ2-7; 10 bases line up with TRBD1. This CDR3 region has 14 residues. V trimming: 2 bases; J trimming: 7 bases; junction bases outside the gene matches: 5. Germline lookup yields CDR1 MNHNS and CDR2 SASEGT. The CDR3 sequence: CASSERGQGREQYF. CDR3 coding DNA: TGTGCCAGCAGTGAACGGGGACAGGGGCGGGAGCAGTACTTC.

V usage is TRBV7-2 and J usage is TRBJ2-5, with 7 bases fitting TRBD1. Germline V gene lookup returns CDR1 SGHTA and CDR2 FQGNSA. Trimming cost V 5 bases and J 5 bases; bases outside gene matches: 11. This CDR3 contains 15 residues. Here the CDR3 reads CASSTQQGRGETQYF. The CDR3 DNA reads TGTGCCAGCAGCACTCAACAGGGGCGCGGGGAGACCCAGTACTTC. The full variable domain, with the rest looked up from reference TRBV7-2 and TRBJ2-5, is GAGVSQSPSNKVTEKGKDVELRCDPISGHTALYWYRQSLGQGLEFLIYFQGNSAPDKSGLPSDRFSAERTGGSVSTLTIQRTQQEDSAVYLCASSTQQGRGETQYFGPGTRLLVL.

The chain is built from TRBV7-2 and TRBJ1-2; a possible D gene is TRBD1 (5 bases). Germline V lookup: CDR1 SGHTA, CDR2 FQGNSA. The germline V and J ends were trimmed by 2 bases and 6 bases, with 13 bases remaining between them. The CDR3 has 14 amino acids. CDR3 nucleotides: TGTGCCAGCAGCTTACAGGGCCGGTCGGATGGCTACACCTTC. Amino acid sequence: CASSLQGRSDGYTF.

This clone appeared a single time. This chain uses TRBV6-5 with TRBJ2-1, with D possibly matching TRBD1 (5 bases). Between the trimmed V and J ends, which lost 10 bases and 4 bases, there was a span of 11 bases. CDR1 and CDR2 (germline): MNHEY, SVGAGI. The CDR3 is 12 residues long. The CDR3 DNA follows: TGTGCCATCCAGGGAACATACAATGAGCAGTTCTTC. Its protein is CAIQGTYNEQFF.

V and J are TRBV5-4 and TRBJ1-6, with D tentatively TRBD1 (5 bases). Trimming removed 0 bases from V and 6 bases from J, with 10 bases in between. The CDR3 totals 15 residues. Germline CDR1 reads SGHNT; CDR2 reads YYREEE (reference sequence). Here the CDR3 reads CASSLDVRVNSPLHF. CDR3 bases: TGTGCCAGCAGCTTGGATGTCAGGGTTAATTCACCCCTCCACTTT. The full variable domain, rest sourced from reference TRBV5-4 and TRBJ1-6, is ETGVTQSPTHLIKTRGQQVTLRCSSQSGHNTVSWYQQALGQGPQFIFQYYREEENGRGNFPPRFSGLQFPNYSSELNVNALELDDSALYLCASSLDVRVNSPLHFGNGTRLTVT.

The genes are TRBV5-1 and TRBJ1-5, with 7 bases aligning to TRBD1. Losses at the gene ends were 0 bases for V and 7 bases for J; bases not matched to a gene: 4. CDR3 length: 14 amino acids. The germline gives CDR1 SGHRS, CDR2 YFSETQ. CDR3 bases: TGCGCCAGCAGCTTGGGACAGGGAATACAGCCCCAGCATTTT. It specifies CASSLGQGIQPQHF.

This chain joins TRBV19 and TRBJ2-3; D is unresolved. This CDR3 comprises 13 residues. CDR1 and CDR2 from the germline V gene are LNHDA and SQIVND (reference sequence). V was cut by 1 base and J by 8 bases, with 10 bases left in between. Written as DNA, the CDR3 is TGTGCCAGTAGTATAGGACCCACGGGTACGCAGTATTTT. This encodes CASSIGPTGTQYF.

The V gene is TRBV5-8, the J gene TRBJ1-5; D remains ambiguous. The CDR3 sequence is 15 residues long. Trimming left V 0 bases short and J 1 base short, with 8 bases between. Germline CDR1 and CDR2: SGHTS and YDEGEE. The CDR3 reads CASSLARSSNQPQHF. In DNA, the CDR3 is TGTGCCAGCAGCTTGGCCAGGTCCAGCAATCAGCCCCAGCATTTT.

This chain links TRBV9 with TRBJ2-3; D remains ambiguous. V was pared by 0 bases and J by 3 bases, with 2 bases between. This CDR3 contains 12 residues. Germline V gives CDR1 SGDLS, CDR2 YYNGEE. The CDR3 nucleotides are TGTGCCAGCAGCGTAGTAACAGATACGCAGTATTTT. Its protein is CASSVVTDTQYF.

The chain is built from TRBV28 and TRBJ1-2; 7 nucleotides agree with TRBD1. This CDR3 comprises 15 residues. Trimming at V came to 2 bases and at J to 4 bases, leaving 7 bases not matched to a gene. Germline CDR1 and CDR2: MDHEN and SYDVKM. CDR3 loop: CASSLGQGDLYGYTF. CDR3 DNA: TGTGCCAGCAGTTTAGGTCAGGGGGATCTCTATGGCTACACCTTC.

CDR3 in DNA: TGTGCCAGCAGCCAAAGGGGGATGAACACTGAAGCTTTCTTT. Residues: CASSQRGMNTEAFF. This chain connects TRBV3-1 (or the pseudogene TRBV3-2) to TRBJ1-1, with D possibly TRBD1 on 6 matching bases. CDR1 is LGHDT and CDR2 is YNNKEL in the germline V gene (reference sequence). V was shortened by 2 bases and J by 0 bases, with 7 bases between the two germline ends. The CDR3 totals 14 residues.

The chain carries TRBV19 and TRBJ2-3, with D perhaps TRBD1 (5 bases). This CDR3 region has 14 residues. The germline V and J ends were trimmed by 8 bases and 1 base, with 13 bases remaining between them. Germline loops: CDR1 LNHDA, CDR2 SQIVND (reference sequence). The CDR3 loop reads CASSMGRGTDTQYF. CDR3 DNA sequence: TGTGCCAGTTCTATGGGCAGGGGCACAGATACGCAGTATTTT. The whole variable domain, filled in from reference TRBV19 and TRBJ2-3, reads DGGITQSPKYLFRKEGQNVTLSCEQNLNHDAMYWYRQDPGQGLRLIYYSQIVNDFQKGDIAEGYSVSREKKESFPLTVTSAQKNPTAFYLCASSMGRGTDTQYFGPGTRLTVL.